A selection of T cell receptor beta chains follows, all from one sample in a study of T cell changes during pregnancy in multiple sclerosis. TCRdb's table, derived via immunoSEQ multiplex PCR, lists solely in-frame clones and lacks some. Of nearly 40,000 clones in the sample, around nine tenths were seen once. This material consisted of CD4+ T cells from peripheral blood mononuclear cells, taken before pregnancy. These receptors were collected from a female donor with multiple sclerosis, enrolled in a pregnancy study. The CDR3 runs from the conserved cysteine through the conserved F or W. A D gene is named only where the DNA matches it firmly. Clone size is not always given. Where it is, it says once, few, many or a class for expanded clones.

>-|TRBJ2-5|TRBV29-1|-
TGCAGCGTTGAGAATATAGACCTGAGGGAGACCCAGTACTTC
CSVENIDLRETQYF
>-|TRBJ2-6|TRBV10-3|-
TGTGCCGCCTCAGGGGTCTATGGGGCCAACGTCCTGACTTTC
CAASGVYGANVLTF
>-|TRBJ2-2|TRBV7-3|-
TGTGCCAGCAGCGGAGGGGCCACCGGGGAGCTGTTTTTT
CASSGGATGELFF
>TRBD2|TRBJ2-1|TRBV28|-
TGTGCCAGCAGTACGACTAGCGGGAGGGCCGATGAGCAGTTCTTC
CASSTTSGRADEQFF
>TRBD1|TRBJ1-2|TRBV6-5|-
TGTGCCAGCAGTTACTTGGGACAGGCCTATGGCTACACCTTC
CASSYLGQAYGYTF
>-|TRBJ2-5|TRBV30|-
TGTGCCTGGAGTGTACCGGTGACAAGGCAAGAGACCCAGTACTTC
CAWSVPVTRQETQYF
>TRBD2|TRBJ2-1|TRBV7-3|-
TGTGCCAGCAGCTCAGATAGGGGGACTAGCGGGAGTCGATATGAGCAGTTCTTC
CASSSDRGTSGSRYEQFF
>TRBD2|TRBJ2-3|TRBV7-9|-
TGTGCCAGCAGCCTCGGACTAGCAGCGGCAGATACGCAGTATTTT
CASSLGLAAADTQYF
>-|TRBJ2-2|TRBV11-1|-
TGTGCCAGCAGCTTAGCACAGGGTGTCGGGGAGCTGTTTTTT
CASSLAQGVGELFF
>TRBD1|TRBJ2-3|TRBV20-1|-
TGCAGTGCTAGAGGACAGGGGTCGCAGTATTTT
CSARGQGSQYF
>TRBD2|TRBJ2-7|TRBV5-4|-
TGTGCCAGCAGCCTTGGGACTAGCGGCTCCTACGAGCAGTACTTC
CASSLGTSGSYEQYF
>-|TRBJ1-6|TRBV9|-
TGTGCCAGCAGCGGGGGGAGGAGCTCCTATAATTCACCCCTCCACTTT
CASSGGRSSYNSPLHF
>-|TRBJ1-1|TRBV21-1|once
TGTGCCAGCAGCTCTCGCGACAGGGTCGACTCTGAAGCTTTCTTT
CASSSRDRVDSEAFF
>-|TRBJ2-6|TRBV7-8|-
TGTGCCAGCAGCTTAGTCACAGAATCTGGGGCCAACGTCCTGACTTTC
CASSLVTESGANVLTF
>TRBD2|TRBJ2-1|TRBV2|-
TGTGCCAGCAGTGCCCTCAGCGGGAGTACCCCCTACAATGAGCAGTTCTTC
CASSALSGSTPYNEQFF
>TRBD1|TRBJ2-7|TRBV28|-
TGTGCCAGCAGTTTACCCGGGACAGGGGGCTTGCAGCAGTACTTC
CASSLPGTGGLQQYF
>-|TRBJ1-1|TRBV6-6|few
TGTGCCAGCAGAGGGGACACTGAAGCTTTCTTT
CASRGDTEAFF
>-|TRBJ2-3|TRBV5-1|-
TGCGCCAGCAGGATTGCGGCTACCACAGATACGCAGTATTTT
CASRIAATTDTQYF
>TRBD1|TRBJ1-2|TRBV11-2|-
TGTGCCAGCAGCCACCGGGACAGCCCTAACTATGGCTACACCTTC
CASSHRDSPNYGYTF
>-|TRBJ2-7|TRBV7-5|-
TGTGCCAGAAGCTTAGCCCCGGGTTGCTCCTACTCCTACGAGCAGTACTTC
CARSLAPGCSYSYEQYF
>-|TRBJ1-5|TRBV25-1|-
TGTGCCAGCAGTGAATACGGGGGCAATCAGCCCCAGCATTTT
CASSEYGGNQPQHF
>TRBD2|TRBJ2-7|TRBV25-1|-
TGTGCCAGCAGCGGACTAGCGTTCTACGAGCAGTACTTC
CASSGLAFYEQYF
>-|TRBJ1-5|TRBV4-2|few
TGTGCCAGCAGCCAAGACCTGAGTAGCAATCAGCCCCAGCATTTT
CASSQDLSSNQPQHF
>TRBD2|TRBJ2-5|TRBV6-5|-
TGTGCCAGCAGGGACGGCGGGAGGGCCGCTGGGACCCAGTACTTC
CASRDGGRAAGTQYF
>-|TRBJ2-2|TRBV25-1|-
TGTGCCGCCAAAGGCCTAGGTAGTACCGGGGAGCTGTTTTTT
CAAKGLGSTGELFF
>TRBD2|TRBJ2-3|TRBV27|-
TGTGCCAGCAGTTTAACATGGGGGGGTGCGACAGATACGCAGTATTTT
CASSLTWGGATDTQYF